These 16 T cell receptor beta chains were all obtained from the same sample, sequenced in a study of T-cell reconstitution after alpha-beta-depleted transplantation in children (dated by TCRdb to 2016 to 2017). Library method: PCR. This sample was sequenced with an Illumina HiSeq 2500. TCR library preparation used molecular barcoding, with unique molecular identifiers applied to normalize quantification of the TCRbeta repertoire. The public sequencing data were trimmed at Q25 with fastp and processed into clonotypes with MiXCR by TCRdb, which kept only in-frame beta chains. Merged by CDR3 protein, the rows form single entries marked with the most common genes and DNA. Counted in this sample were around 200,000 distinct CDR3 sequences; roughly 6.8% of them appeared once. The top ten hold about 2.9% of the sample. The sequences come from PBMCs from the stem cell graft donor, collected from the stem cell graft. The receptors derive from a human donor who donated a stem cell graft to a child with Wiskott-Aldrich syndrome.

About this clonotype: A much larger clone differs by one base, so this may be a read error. In DNA form, the CDR3 reads TGTGCCATGAGTGAGTCGATAGAAGCTTTCTTT. It yields the protein CAMSESIEAFF. V and J are TRBV10-3 and TRBJ1-1; D ambiguous. There are 11 residues in the CDR3. Germline V gene data show CDR1 as ENHRY and CDR2 as SYGVKD.

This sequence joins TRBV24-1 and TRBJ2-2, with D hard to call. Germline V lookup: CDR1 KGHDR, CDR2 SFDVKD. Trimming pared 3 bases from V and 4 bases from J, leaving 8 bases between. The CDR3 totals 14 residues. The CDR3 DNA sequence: TGTGCCACCAGTGATCTAACGGGCACCGGGGAGCTGTTTTTT. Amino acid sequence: CATSDLTGTGELFF.

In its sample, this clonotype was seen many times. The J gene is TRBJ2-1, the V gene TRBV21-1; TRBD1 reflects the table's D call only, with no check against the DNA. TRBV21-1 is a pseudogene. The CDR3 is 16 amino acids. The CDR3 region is CASSKKRDRAYNEQFF. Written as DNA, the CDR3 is TGTGCCAGCAGCAAAAAACGGGACAGGGCATACAATGAGCAGTTCTTC.

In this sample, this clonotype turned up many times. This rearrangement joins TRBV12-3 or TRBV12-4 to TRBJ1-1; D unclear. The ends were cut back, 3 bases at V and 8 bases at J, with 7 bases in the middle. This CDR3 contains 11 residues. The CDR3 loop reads CASSFIIEAFF. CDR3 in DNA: TGTGCCAGCAGTTTTATTATCGAAGCTTTCTTT.

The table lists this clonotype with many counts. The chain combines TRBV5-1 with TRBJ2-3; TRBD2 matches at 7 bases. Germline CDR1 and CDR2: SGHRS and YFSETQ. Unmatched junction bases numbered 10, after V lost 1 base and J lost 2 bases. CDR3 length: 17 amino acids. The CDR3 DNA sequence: TGCGCCAGCAGCTTGTCACCAAGCGGGGAGATCACAGATACGCAGTATTTT. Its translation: CASSLSPSGEITDTQYF.

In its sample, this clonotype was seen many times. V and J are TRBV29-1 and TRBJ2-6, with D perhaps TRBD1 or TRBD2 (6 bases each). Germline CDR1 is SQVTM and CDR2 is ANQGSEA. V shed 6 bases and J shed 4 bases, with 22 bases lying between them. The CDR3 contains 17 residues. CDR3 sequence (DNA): TGCAGCGTCTGGGGACGTAAGGGGGGTACCGGGGCCAACGTCCTGACTTTC. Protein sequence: CSVWGRKGGTGANVLTF.

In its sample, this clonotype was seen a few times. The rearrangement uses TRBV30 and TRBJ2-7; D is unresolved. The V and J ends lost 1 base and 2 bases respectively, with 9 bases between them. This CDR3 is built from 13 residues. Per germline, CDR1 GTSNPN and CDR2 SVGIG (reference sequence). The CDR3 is CAWSADGPYEQYF. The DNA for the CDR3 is TGTGCCTGGAGTGCCGACGGACCCTACGAGCAGTACTTC.

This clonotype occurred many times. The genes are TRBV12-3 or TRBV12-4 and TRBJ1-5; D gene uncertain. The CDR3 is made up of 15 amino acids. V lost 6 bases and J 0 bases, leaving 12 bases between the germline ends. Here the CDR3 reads CASSTGENSNQPQHF. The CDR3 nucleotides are TGTGCCAGCAGCACGGGAGAGAATAGCAATCAGCCCCAGCATTTT.

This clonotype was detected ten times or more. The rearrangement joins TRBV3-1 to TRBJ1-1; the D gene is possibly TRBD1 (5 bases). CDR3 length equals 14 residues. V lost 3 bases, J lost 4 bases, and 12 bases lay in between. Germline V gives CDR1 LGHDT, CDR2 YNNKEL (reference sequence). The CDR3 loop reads CASSHRGLSTEAFF. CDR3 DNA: TGTGCCAGCAGCCATAGGGGCCTGAGCACTGAAGCTTTCTTT.

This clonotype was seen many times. CDR3 sequence reads: CASGSGYTEAFF. The DNA for the CDR3 is TGTGCCAGCGGGAGCGGGTACACTGAAGCTTTCTTT. The rearrangement links TRBV12-3 or TRBV12-4 to TRBJ1-1; D is ambiguous. Between the trimmed V and J ends, which lost 8 bases and 3 bases, there was a span of 10 bases. The CDR3 loop spans 12 amino acids.

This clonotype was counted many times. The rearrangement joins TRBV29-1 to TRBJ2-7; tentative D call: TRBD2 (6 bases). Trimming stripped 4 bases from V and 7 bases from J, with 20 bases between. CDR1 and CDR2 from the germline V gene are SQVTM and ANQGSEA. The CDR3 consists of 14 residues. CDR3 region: CSVGHGTQPWEQYF. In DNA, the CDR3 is TGCAGCGTTGGTCACGGGACTCAGCCATGGGAGCAGTACTTC.

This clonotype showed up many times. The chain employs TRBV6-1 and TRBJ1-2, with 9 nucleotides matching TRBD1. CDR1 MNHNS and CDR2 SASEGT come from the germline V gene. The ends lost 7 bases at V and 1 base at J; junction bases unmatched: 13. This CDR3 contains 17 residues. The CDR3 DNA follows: TGTGCCAGCACCGAAGACAGGGGGAGGGGGGATAACTATGGCTACACCTTC. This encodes CASTEDRGRGDNYGYTF.

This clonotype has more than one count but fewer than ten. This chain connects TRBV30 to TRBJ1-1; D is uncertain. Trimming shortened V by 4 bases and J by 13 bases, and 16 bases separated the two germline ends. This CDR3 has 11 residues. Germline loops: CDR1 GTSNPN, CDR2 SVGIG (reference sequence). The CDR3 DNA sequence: TGTGCCTGGAAGGGTCAGACTGGCGGTTTCTTT. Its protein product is CAWKGQTGGFF.

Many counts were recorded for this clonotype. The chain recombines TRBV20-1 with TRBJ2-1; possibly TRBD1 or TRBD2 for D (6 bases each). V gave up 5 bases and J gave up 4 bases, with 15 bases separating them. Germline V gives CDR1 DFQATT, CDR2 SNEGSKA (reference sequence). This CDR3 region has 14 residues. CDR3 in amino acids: CSASAGGEYNEQFF. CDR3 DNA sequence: TGCAGTGCTTCGGCCGGGGGCGAATACAATGAGCAGTTCTTC.

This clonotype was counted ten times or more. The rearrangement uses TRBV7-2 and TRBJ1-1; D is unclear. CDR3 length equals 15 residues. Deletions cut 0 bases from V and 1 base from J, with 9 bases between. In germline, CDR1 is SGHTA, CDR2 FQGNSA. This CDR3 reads CASSLALTANTEAFF. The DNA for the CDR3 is TGTGCCAGCAGCTTAGCGCTAACAGCGAACACTGAAGCTTTCTTT.

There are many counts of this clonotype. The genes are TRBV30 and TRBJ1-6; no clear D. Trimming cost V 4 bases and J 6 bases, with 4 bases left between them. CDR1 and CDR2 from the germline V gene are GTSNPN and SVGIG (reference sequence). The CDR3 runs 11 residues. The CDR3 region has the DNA TGTGCCTGGACGTCTAATTCACCCCTCCACTTT. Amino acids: CAWTSNSPLHF.